The clone carrying this T cell receptor beta chain was seen a few times. Its specificity is unknown. In germline, CDR1 is MNHNS, CDR2 SASEGT. The CDR3 extends over 15 amino acids. Trimming removed 4 bases from V and 1 base from J; junction bases left unmatched: 0. The data are from a study of T cell repertoires in cytomegalovirus infection. For the study at large: CMV infection and matching HLA type were both indicated by public TCR beta signatures.

Study findings and constraints: Cumulated frequencies of public TCR beta families served to identify carriers of CMV plus the relevant HLA. Ex vivo, HLA-C-restricted CMV-specific TCR beta clonotypes prevailed over the rest of the response.

TCRdb used MiXCR to reprocess the reads, holding one entry per CDR3 protein. The profile covers a few hundred thousand distinct CDR3 sequences, with roughly 13% appearing a single time and 7% to 9.5% taken by the ten largest. The clonotype was recovered from a human donor in good health (CMV status not recorded). Some clones in this sample may be carry-over from other donors' samples. J is TRBJ2-2 and V is TRBV6-1; TRBD2 aligns across 10 bases. Material: PBMCs. CDR3 sequence: CASSGLAGNTGELFF. CDR3 in DNA: TGTGCCAGCAGTGGACTAGCGGGGAACACCGGGGAGCTGTTTTTT.